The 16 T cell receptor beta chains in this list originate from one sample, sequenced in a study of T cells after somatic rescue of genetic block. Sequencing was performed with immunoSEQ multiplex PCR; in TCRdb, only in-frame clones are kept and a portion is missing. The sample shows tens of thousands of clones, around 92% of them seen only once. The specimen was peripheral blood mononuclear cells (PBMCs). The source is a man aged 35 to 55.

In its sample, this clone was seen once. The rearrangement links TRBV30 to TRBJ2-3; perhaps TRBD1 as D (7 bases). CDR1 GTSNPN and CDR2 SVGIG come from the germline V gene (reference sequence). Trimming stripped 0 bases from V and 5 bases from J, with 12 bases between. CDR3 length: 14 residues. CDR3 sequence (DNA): TGTGCCTGGAGTGTAACTCAGGGGGGAGATACGCAGTATTTT. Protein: CAWSVTQGGDTQYF.

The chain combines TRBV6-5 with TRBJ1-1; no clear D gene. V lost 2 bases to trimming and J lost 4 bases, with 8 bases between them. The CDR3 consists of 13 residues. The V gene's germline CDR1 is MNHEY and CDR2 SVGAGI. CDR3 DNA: TGTGCCAGCAGTTACGATCTGGGCACTGAAGCTTTCTTT. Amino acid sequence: CASSYDLGTEAFF.

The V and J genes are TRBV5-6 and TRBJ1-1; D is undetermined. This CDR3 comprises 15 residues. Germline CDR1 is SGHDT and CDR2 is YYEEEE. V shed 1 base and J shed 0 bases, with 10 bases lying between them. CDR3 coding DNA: TGTGCCAGCAGCTTGCTGGGCAGTCTGAACACTGAAGCTTTCTTT. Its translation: CASSLLGSLNTEAFF.

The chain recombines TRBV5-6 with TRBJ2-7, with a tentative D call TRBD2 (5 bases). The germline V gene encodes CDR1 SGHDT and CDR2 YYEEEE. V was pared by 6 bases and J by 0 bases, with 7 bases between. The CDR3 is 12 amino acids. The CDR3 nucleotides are TGTGCCAGCATGGGGAGCTCCTACGAGCAGTACTTC. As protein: CASMGSSYEQYF.

As DNA, the CDR3 is TGTGCCAGCAGTTTAAATCGAGGGCAGCCCCAGCATTTT. This encodes CASSLNRGQPQHF. The chain is built from TRBV27 and TRBJ1-5; no reliable D call. This CDR3 is 13 amino acids long. The V and J ends lost 2 bases and 7 bases respectively, with 9 bases between them. Per germline, CDR1 MNHEY and CDR2 SMNVEV (reference sequence).

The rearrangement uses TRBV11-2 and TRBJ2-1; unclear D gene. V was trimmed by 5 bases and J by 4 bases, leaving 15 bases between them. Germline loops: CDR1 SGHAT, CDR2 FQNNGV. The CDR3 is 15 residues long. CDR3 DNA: TGTGCCAGCAGCGCCCGCCCCGGGCGGTACAATGAGCAGTTCTTC. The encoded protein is CASSARPGRYNEQFF.

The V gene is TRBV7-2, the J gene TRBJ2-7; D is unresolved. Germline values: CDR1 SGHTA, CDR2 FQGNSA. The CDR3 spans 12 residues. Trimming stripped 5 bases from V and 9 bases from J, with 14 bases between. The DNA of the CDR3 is TGTGCCAGCAGCGCAGATTTGATCGGGCAGTACTTC. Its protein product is CASSADLIGQYF.

CDR3 sequence (DNA): TGCGCCAGCAGCCTACAGGGGGCTTGGGATCAGCCCCAGCATTTT. Protein: CASSLQGAWDQPQHF. The chain is built from TRBV5-1 and TRBJ1-5, with 9 bases lining up with TRBD1. Per germline, CDR1 SGHRS and CDR2 YFSETQ. This CDR3 is built from 15 residues. V trimming: 4 bases; J trimming: 5 bases; junction bases outside the gene matches: 7.

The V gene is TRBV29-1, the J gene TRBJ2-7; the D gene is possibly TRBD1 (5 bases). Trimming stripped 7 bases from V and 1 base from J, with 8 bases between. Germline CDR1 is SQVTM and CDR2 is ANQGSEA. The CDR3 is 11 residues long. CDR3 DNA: TGCAGCGCTCAGGGTTCCTACGAGCAGTACTTC. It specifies CSAQGSYEQYF.

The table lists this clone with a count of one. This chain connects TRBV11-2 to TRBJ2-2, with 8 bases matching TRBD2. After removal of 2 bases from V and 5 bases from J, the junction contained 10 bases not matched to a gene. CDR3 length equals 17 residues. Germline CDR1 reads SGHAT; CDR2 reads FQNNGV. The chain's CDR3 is CASSLRSPAGETGELFF. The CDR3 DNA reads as TGTGCCAGCAGCTTACGTTCCCCAGCGGGAGAAACCGGGGAGCTGTTTTTT.

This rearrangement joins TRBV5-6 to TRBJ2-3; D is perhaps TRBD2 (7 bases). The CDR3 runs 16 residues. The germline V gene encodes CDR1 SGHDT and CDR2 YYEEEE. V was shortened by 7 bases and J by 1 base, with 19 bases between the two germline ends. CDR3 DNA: TGTGCCAGCTTTCGGGGGGCGGGTGGTCGCACAGATACGCAGTATTTT. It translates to CASFRGAGGRTDTQYF.

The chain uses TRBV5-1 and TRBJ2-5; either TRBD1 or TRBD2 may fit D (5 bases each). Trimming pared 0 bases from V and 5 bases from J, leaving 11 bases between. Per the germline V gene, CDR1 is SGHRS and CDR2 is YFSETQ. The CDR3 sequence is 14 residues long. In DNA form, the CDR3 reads TGCGCCAGCAGCTTGGGCTTGGGGGAGGAGACCCAGTACTTC. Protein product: CASSLGLGEETQYF.

CDR3 in DNA: TGTGCCAGCTCACCACGGCAGGGTGGTTCCGGGGAGCTGTTTTTT. Its protein product is CASSPRQGGSGELFF. The J gene is TRBJ2-2, the V gene TRBV18; possible D gene TRBD1, 5 bases. The V and J ends lost 1 base and 6 bases respectively, with 12 bases between them. In germline, CDR1 is KGHSH, CDR2 LQKENI. The CDR3 is 15 amino acids.

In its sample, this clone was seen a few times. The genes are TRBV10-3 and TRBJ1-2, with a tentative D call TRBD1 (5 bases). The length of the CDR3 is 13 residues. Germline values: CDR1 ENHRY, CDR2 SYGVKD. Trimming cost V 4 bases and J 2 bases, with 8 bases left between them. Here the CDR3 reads CAISVSGNYGYTF. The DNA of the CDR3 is TGTGCCATCAGTGTGTCAGGGAACTATGGCTACACCTTC.

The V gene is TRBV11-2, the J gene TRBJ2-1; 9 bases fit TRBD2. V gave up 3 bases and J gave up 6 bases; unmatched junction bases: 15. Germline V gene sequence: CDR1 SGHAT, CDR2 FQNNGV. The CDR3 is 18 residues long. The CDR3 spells CASSLGPIRGRAFNEQFF. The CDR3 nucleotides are TGTGCCAGCAGCTTGGGCCCAATTCGCGGGAGGGCCTTCAATGAGCAGTTCTTC.

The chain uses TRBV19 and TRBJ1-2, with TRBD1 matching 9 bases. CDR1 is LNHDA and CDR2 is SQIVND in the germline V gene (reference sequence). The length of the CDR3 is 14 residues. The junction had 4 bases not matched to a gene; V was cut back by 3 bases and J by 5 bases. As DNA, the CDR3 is TGTGCCAGTAGTATTACAGGGGGCAGTTATGGCTACACCTTC. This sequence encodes CASSITGGSYGYTF.